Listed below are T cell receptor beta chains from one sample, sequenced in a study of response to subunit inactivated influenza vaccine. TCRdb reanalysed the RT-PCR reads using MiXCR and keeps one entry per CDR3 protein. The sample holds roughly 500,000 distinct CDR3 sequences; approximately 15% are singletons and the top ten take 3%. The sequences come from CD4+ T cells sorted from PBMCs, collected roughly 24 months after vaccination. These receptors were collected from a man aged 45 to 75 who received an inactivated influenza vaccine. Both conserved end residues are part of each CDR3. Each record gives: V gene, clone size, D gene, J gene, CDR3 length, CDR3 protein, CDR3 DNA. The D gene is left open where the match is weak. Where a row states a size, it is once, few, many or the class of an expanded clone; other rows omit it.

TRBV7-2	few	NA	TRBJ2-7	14	CASSPRGGFYEQYF	TGTGCCAGCAGCCCCCGTGGGGGCTTTTACGAGCAGTACTTC
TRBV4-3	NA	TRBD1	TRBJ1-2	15	CASSQDTQGAYGYTF	TGCGCCAGCAGCCAAGATACCCAGGGGGCCTATGGCTACACCTTC
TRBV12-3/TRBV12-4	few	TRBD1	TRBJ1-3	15	CASSLAGQGGNTIYF	TGTGCCAGCAGTTTAGCCGGACAGGGTGGAAACACCATATATTTT
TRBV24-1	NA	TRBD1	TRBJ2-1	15	CATSDLGDSANEQFF	TGTGCCACCAGTGATTTGGGGGACAGCGCCAATGAGCAGTTCTTC
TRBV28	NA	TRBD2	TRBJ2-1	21	CASSSSRPGLALLSSYNEQFF	TGTGCCAGCAGTTCCTCCCGACCGGGACTAGCGCTCTTAAGCTCCTACAATGAGCAGTTCTTC
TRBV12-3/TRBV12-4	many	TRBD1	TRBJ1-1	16	CASSSLTGTGGTEAFF	TGTGCCAGCAGTTCTTTAACCGGGACAGGGGGCACTGAAGCTTTCTTT
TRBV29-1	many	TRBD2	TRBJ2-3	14	CSVRLAGTTDTQYF	TGCAGCGTCCGACTAGCGGGGACCACAGATACGCAGTATTTT
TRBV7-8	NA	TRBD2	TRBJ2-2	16	CASSAGLAGGPGELFF	TGTGCCAGCAGCGCGGGACTAGCGGGGGGGCCCGGGGAGCTGTTTTTT
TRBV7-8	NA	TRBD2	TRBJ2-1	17	CASSFFSSGRERNEQFF	TGTGCCAGCAGCTTCTTTAGTAGCGGGAGGGAGCGGAATGAGCAGTTCTTC
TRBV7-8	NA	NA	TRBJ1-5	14	CASSSTGFNQPQHF	TGTGCCAGCAGCTCGACAGGATTCAATCAGCCCCAGCATTTT
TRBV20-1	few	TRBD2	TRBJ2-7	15	CSVPSGDGGAYEQYF	TGCAGTGTTCCGAGCGGGGACGGGGGGGCCTACGAGCAGTACTTC
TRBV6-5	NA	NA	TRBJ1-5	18	CASSYSVRGRYSNQPQHF	TGTGCCAGCAGTTACTCGGTGCGGGGACGCTATAGCAATCAGCCCCAGCATTTT
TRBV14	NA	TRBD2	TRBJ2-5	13	CASSGLATQTQYF	TGTGCCAGCAGCGGACTAGCGACACAGACCCAGTACTTC